These 2 T cell receptor beta chains were sequenced from one sample in a study of blood T cell repertoires in COVID-19. Assay: immunoSEQ multiplex PCR; the TCRdb copy retains only in-frame clones and omits some. Among about 340,000 clones listed, 92% were seen once. The specimen was PBMCs or T cells enriched from blood (not recorded which). The receptors derive from a woman in her thirties who had recovered from COVID-19.

The genes are TRBV4-3 and TRBJ2-1, with 11 bases that match TRBD2. This CDR3 has 18 residues. The V and J ends lost 1 base and 9 bases, in that order; junction bases with no gene match: 14. Germline V gene lookup returns CDR1 LGHNA and CDR2 YSLEER. CDR3 nucleotides: TGCGCCAGCAGCCAAGTCGCTACCATAGCGGGGGGGAACACTGAGCAGTTCTTC. This codes for CASSQVATIAGGNTEQFF.

The rearrangement links TRBV6-6 to TRBJ1-3; D might be TRBD1 (5 bases). Between the trimmed V and J ends, which lost 4 bases and 0 bases, there was a span of 10 bases. Germline V lookup: CDR1 MNHNY, CDR2 SVGAGI (reference sequence). The CDR3 contains 15 residues. CDR3 nucleotides: TGTGCCAGCAGTTCTACGGACAACTCTGGAAACACCATATATTTT. Translation: CASSSTDNSGNTIYF.